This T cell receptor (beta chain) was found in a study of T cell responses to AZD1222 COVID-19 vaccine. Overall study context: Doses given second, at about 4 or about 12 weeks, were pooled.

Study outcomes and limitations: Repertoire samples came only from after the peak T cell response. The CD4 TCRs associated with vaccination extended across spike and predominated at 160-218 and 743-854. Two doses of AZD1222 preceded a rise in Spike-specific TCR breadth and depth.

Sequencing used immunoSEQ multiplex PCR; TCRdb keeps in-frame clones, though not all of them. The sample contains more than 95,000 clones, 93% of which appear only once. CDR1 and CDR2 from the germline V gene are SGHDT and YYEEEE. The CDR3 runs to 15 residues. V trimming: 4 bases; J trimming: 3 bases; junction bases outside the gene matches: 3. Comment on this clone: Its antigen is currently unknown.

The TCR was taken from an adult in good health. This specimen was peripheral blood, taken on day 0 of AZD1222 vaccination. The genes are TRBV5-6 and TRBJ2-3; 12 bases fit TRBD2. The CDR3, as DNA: TGTGCCAGCAGCGAGCTAGCGGGAGGGACAGATACGCAGTATTTT. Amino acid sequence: CASSELAGGTDTQYF. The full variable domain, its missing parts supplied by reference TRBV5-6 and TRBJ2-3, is DAGVTQSPTHLIKTRGQQVTLRCSPKSGHDTVSWYQQALGQGPQFIFQYYEEEERQRGNFPDRFSGHQFPNYSSELNVNALLLGDSALYLCASSELAGGTDTQYFGPGTRLTVL.